A single sample gave rise to the 21 T cell receptor beta chains below, sequenced in a study of shared clonotypes between healthy human individuals. CD45RO-negative cells were positively selected for CCR7, leaving out terminally differentiated effector memory CD45RA+ cells. The method was immunoSEQ multiplex PCR; TCRdb's version includes in-frame clones alone and lacks a portion of them. The sample carries more than 600,000 clones, about 92% recorded once. The specimen was naive CD8+ T cells sorted from blood. Source of these receptors: a man aged 30 to 45 in good health.

This rearrangement joins TRBV28 to TRBJ2-7; D could derive from TRBD1 or TRBD2 (6 bases each). The V gene lost 5 bases and the J gene lost 7 bases, with 21 bases spanning the gap. The germline V gene encodes CDR1 MDHEN and CDR2 SYDVKM. CDR3 size: 15 residues. CDR3 DNA sequence: TGTGCCAGCAGTGATCGGGCCAGGGGACTGCGTGAGCAGTACTTC. It codes for CASSDRARGLREQYF.

This chain's CDR3 is CASSLGQGGSPLHF. The CDR3 bases are TGTGCCAGCAGCCTTGGCCAGGGCGGGTCACCCCTCCACTTT. V gene TRBV7-3 combines with J gene TRBJ1-6; perhaps TRBD1 as D (5 bases). The CDR3 has 14 amino acids. The V end lost 5 bases, the J end lost 10 bases, and 15 bases lay between the germline ends. Germline loops: CDR1 SGHTA, CDR2 FQGTGA. Full variable domain (remainder filled in from reference TRBV7-3 and TRBJ1-6): GAGVSQTPSNKVTEKGKYVELRCDPISGHTALYWYRQSLGQGPEFLIYFQGTGAADDSGLPNDRFFAVRPEGSVSTLKIQRTERGDSAVYLCASSLGQGGSPLHFGNGTRLTVT.

The chain combines TRBV5-5 with TRBJ2-1; D call uncertain. CDR1 is SGHKS, CDR2 YYEKEE, per germline (reference sequence). CDR3 length: 15 amino acids. V was cut by 4 bases and J by 0 bases, with 11 bases left in between. The CDR3 sequence: CASSTLTNSYNEQFF. As DNA, the CDR3 is TGTGCCAGCAGCACGCTTACGAACTCCTACAATGAGCAGTTCTTC.

The chain combines TRBV9 with TRBJ2-7; a possible D gene is TRBD1 (5 bases). V dropped 0 bases and J dropped 4 bases, with 11 bases sitting between them. CDR1 is SGDLS, CDR2 YYNGEE, per germline. The CDR3 spans 14 residues. Here the CDR3 DNA reads TGTGCCAGCAGCGTAGCGCAGGCAGGGTACGAGCAGTACTTC. This sequence encodes CASSVAQAGYEQYF.

This chain joins TRBV27 and TRBJ2-7, with 9 bases lining up with TRBD2. CDR1 MNHEY and CDR2 SMNVEV come from the germline V gene (reference sequence). Trimming took 3 bases from V and 2 from J; bases not matched to a gene: 2. The CDR3 has 14 amino acids. In DNA form, the CDR3 reads TGTGCCAGCAGTTTTGGGACTAGCACCTACGAGCAGTACTTC. Its translation is CASSFGTSTYEQYF.

V gene TRBV7-9 combines with J gene TRBJ1-3; possibly TRBD1 for D (5 bases). This CDR3 has 14 residues. V lost 4 bases and J lost 0, with 7 bases in between. In germline, CDR1 is SEHNR, CDR2 FQNEAQ (reference sequence). The CDR3 coding sequence is TGTGCCAGCAGCTCCGGGACCTCTGGAAACACCATATATTTT. This sequence encodes CASSSGTSGNTIYF. Supplemented by reference TRBV7-9 and TRBJ1-3, the full variable domain reads DTGVSQNPRHKITKRGQNVTFRCDPISEHNRLYWYRQTLGQGPEFLTYFQNEAQLEKSRLLSDRFSAERPKGSFSTLEIQRTEQGDSAMYLCASSSGTSGNTIYFGEGSWLTVV.

The V and J genes are TRBV7-8 and TRBJ1-3; no clear D gene. V lost 8 bases to trimming and J lost 0 bases, with 5 bases between them. The V gene's germline CDR1 is SGHVS and CDR2 FQNEAQ. The CDR3 is 12 amino acids. CDR3 sequence (DNA): TGTGCCAGCCACAGCTCTGGAAACACCATATATTTT. This translates into CASHSSGNTIYF. Looking up the rest from reference TRBV7-8 and TRBJ1-3 gives the full variable domain: GAGVSQSPRYKVAKRGQDVALRCDPISGHVSLFWYQQALGQGPEFLTYFQNEAQLDKSGLPSDRFFAERPEGSVSTLKIQRTQQEDSAVYLCASHSSGNTIYFGEGSWLTVV.

This clone was seen a handful of times. This chain connects TRBV27 to TRBJ2-7, with 9 bases lining up with TRBD1. The J segment lost 2 bases and the V segment lost 4 bases, leaving 3 bases of the junction unmatched. CDR3 length: 14 amino acids. CDR1 is MNHEY and CDR2 is SMNVEV in the germline V gene (reference sequence). This chain's CDR3 is CASSWGTGTYEQYF. The CDR3 region has the DNA TGTGCCAGCAGTTGGGGGACAGGGACCTACGAGCAGTACTTC.

The CDR3 bases are TGTGCCAGCAGCCTCAGGACTAGCGGGAGGGCCTACAATGAGCAGTTCTTC. Its translation is CASSLRTSGRAYNEQFF. This rearrangement joins TRBV14 to TRBJ2-1; the match to TRBD2 covers 15 bases. The CDR3 spans 17 residues. Looked up from germline, CDR1 is SGHDN and CDR2 is FVKESK. V lost 4 bases and J lost 2; bases outside the gene matches: 3.

The chain recombines TRBV7-9 with TRBJ1-2; D unresolved. The germline gives CDR1 SEHNR, CDR2 FQNEAQ (reference sequence). Trimming cost V 1 base and J 4 bases, with 13 bases left between them. The CDR3 length is 15 residues. The chain's CDR3 is CASSLVGVRVYGYTF. CDR3 sequence (DNA): TGTGCCAGCAGCTTAGTGGGTGTCAGAGTCTATGGCTACACCTTC.

The V and J genes are TRBV7-9 and TRBJ2-1; 11 bases map to TRBD1. CDR1 and CDR2 (germline): SEHNR, FQNEAQ (reference sequence). After removal of 2 bases from V and 2 bases from J, the junction contained 5 bases not matched to a gene. This CDR3 has 17 residues. This CDR3 reads CASSLKPGQGAYNEQFF. Here the CDR3 DNA reads TGTGCCAGCAGCTTAAAACCGGGACAGGGGGCCTACAATGAGCAGTTCTTC.

V usage is TRBV25-1 and J usage is TRBJ1-1; TRBD1 matches 9 bases. Germline CDR1 MGHDK, CDR2 SYGVNS. There are 16 residues in the CDR3. V was pared by 2 bases and J by 3 bases, with 7 bases of the junction left unmatched. The CDR3 coding sequence is TGTGCCAGCAGTGAACACCCCCGGGACAGGGACACTGAAGCTTTCTTT. It codes for CASSEHPRDRDTEAFF.

V and J are TRBV13 and TRBJ1-5; D unresolved. The germline V and J ends were trimmed by 3 bases and 7 bases, with 7 bases remaining between them. Germline V gene sequence: CDR1 PRHDT, CDR2 FYEKMQ (reference sequence). The CDR3 is 12 amino acids. CDR3 protein: CASSFRGQPQHF. The CDR3 coding sequence is TGTGCCAGCAGCTTTCGGGGACAGCCCCAGCATTTT.

This chain connects TRBV30 to TRBJ2-1; 8 bases map to TRBD2. This CDR3 has 14 amino acids. After removal of 5 bases from V and 2 bases from J, the junction contained 5 bases not matched to a gene. Germline V gene lookup returns CDR1 GTSNPN and CDR2 SVGIG (reference sequence). DNA of the CDR3: TGTGCCTGGGGGGAGACTAGCGCCTACAATGAGCAGTTCTTC. This encodes CAWGETSAYNEQFF.

The V and J genes are TRBV5-7 and TRBJ1-5; D is perhaps TRBD1 (6 bases). TRBV5-7 is sorted into the ORF group, with uncertain function. CDR3 size: 16 residues. The V gene lost 1 base and the J gene lost 1 base, with 12 bases spanning the gap. The CDR3 loop is CASSLNRAKSNQPQHF. The CDR3, as DNA: TGTGCCAGCAGCTTGAACAGGGCAAAGAGCAATCAGCCCCAGCATTTT.

V usage is TRBV5-6 and J usage is TRBJ2-1; D unclear. CDR1 and CDR2 (germline): SGHDT, YYEEEE. The CDR3 runs 12 residues. Deletions cut 2 bases from V and 7 bases from J, with 7 bases between. The CDR3 loop is CASSFLYNEQFF. The CDR3 region has the DNA TGTGCCAGCAGCTTCCTCTATAATGAGCAGTTCTTC.

The rearrangement uses TRBV2 and TRBJ2-2, with no clear D. The germline CDR1 and CDR2 sequences are SNHLY and FYNNEI. Trimming left V 8 bases short and J 7 bases short, with 8 bases between. CDR3 size: 11 residues. The CDR3, as DNA: TGTGCCAGCTCAGCCCTCGGGGAGCTGTTTTTT. It is translated as CASSALGELFF.

The chain carries TRBV29-1 and TRBJ2-1, with 8 nucleotides matching TRBD2. The CDR3 consists of 17 residues. CDR1 and CDR2 from the germline V gene are SQVTM and ANQGSEA. J gave up 3 bases and V 6 bases, and 16 bases lay outside the gene matches. This CDR3 is CSVTSGTPKRVYNEQFF. For the CDR3, the DNA is TGCAGCGTCACTAGCGGCACCCCGAAGAGGGTCTACAATGAGCAGTTCTTC.

The chain combines TRBV9 with TRBJ2-1, with 7 positions matching TRBD2. The CDR3 consists of 17 residues. Germline CDR1 reads SGDLS; CDR2 reads YYNGEE. Trimming took 4 bases from V and 3 from J; bases not matched to a gene: 13. The CDR3 protein is CASSPPGGSAFYNEQFF. The DNA for the CDR3 is TGTGCCAGCAGCCCGCCAGGCGGGAGCGCGTTCTACAATGAGCAGTTCTTC. The entire variable domain, with the rest obtained from reference TRBV9 and TRBJ2-1, is as follows: DSGVTQTPKHLITATGQRVTLRCSPRSGDLSVYWYQQSLDQGLQFLIQYYNGEERAKGNILERFSAQQFPDLHSELNLSSLELGDSALYFCASSPPGGSAFYNEQFFGPGTRLTVL.

The chain recombines TRBV11-2 with TRBJ1-3; D may be TRBD1 (5 bases). The CDR3 consists of 15 residues. Germline CDR1 is SGHAT and CDR2 is FQNNGV. V lost 3 bases and J 8 bases, leaving 17 bases between the germline ends. The chain's CDR3 is CASSFRGIGSDTIYF. CDR3 DNA sequence: TGTGCCAGCAGCTTTAGGGGAATAGGATCGGACACCATATATTTT.

J is TRBJ1-2 and V is TRBV9, with 10 bases aligning to TRBD1. Trimming at V came to 3 bases and at J to 4 bases, leaving 6 bases not matched to a gene. Germline CDR1 SGDLS, CDR2 YYNGEE. CDR3 length: 15 residues. The CDR3 region has the DNA TGTGCCAGCAGCGGAGGACAGGGGGTTACCTATGGCTACACCTTC. This translates into CASSGGQGVTYGYTF.